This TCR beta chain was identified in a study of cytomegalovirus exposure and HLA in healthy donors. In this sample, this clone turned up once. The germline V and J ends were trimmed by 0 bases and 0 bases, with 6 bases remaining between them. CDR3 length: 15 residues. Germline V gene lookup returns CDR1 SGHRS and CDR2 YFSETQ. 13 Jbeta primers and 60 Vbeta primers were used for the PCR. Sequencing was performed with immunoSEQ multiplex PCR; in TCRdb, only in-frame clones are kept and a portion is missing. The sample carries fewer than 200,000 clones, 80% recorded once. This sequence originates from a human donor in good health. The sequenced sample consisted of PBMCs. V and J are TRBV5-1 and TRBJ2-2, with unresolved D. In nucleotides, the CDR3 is TGCGCCAGCAGCTTGGATGGAGCGAACACCGGGGAGCTGTTTTTT. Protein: CASSLDGANTGELFF.